The sequence of this TCR beta chain was determined in a study of tumor-infiltrating lymphocytes in primary liver carcinoma (dated by TCRdb to the late 2010s). Regarding the study in general: The five patients, three men and two women aged 30 to 69 years, had hepatocellular carcinoma (four) or combined HCC and intrahepatic cholangiocarcinoma (one). Repertoires from technical replicates were highly reproducible, with mean shared-clone rates approximately 0.9 and correlation coefficients above 0.98. A total of approximately 35 specimens from 5 patients underwent TCRbeta repertoire sequencing, comprising roughly 25 tumor regions, 5 adjacent noncancerous liver tissues and 5 peripheral blood samples. To link TCRbeta repertoire diversity to the local molecular phenotype, the approximately 23 tumor region samples were profiled with Agilent mRNA microarrays. The tumors of the five patients were staged as T1-T3 N0M0, with maximum diameters ranging from about 4 to 11 cm. Roughly 3.5 to 7.5 million productive TCRbeta reads were obtained per sample, and no significant difference in read depth was found between tissue types. The study combined TCRbeta repertoire sequencing, expression microarrays and whole-exome sequencing across five regions of each liver tumor, with adjacent normal tissue and blood.

TCRbeta-specific cDNA was reverse-transcribed from 500 to 550 ng total RNA using a constant-region primer and ProtoScript II reverse transcriptase. Construction of the TCRbeta libraries relied on three nested rounds of multiplex PCR, following a slightly modified ARM-PCR procedure. Sample barcodes and Illumina adapters were attached in a final 25-cycle PCR using Deep VentR polymerase. Before sequencing, amplicons between 200 and 500 bp were purified from gel using a QIAquick gel extraction kit. The TCRbeta amplicons were sequenced with 250-bp paired-end reads on an Illumina HiSeq 2500. As for how the authors treated the data: Reads were quality-trimmed with Trimmomatic v0.33, and paired reads were merged with FLASH v1.2.11 to recover full CDR3 sequences. V, D and J germline segments were assigned to the rearranged TCRbeta sequences using MiGEC v1.2.1b. Clonotype statistics and Shannon-Wiener diversity indices were calculated with VDJtools v1.0.0. Except for diversity analysis, only each sample's 250 most abundant clonotypes were used in subsequent analyses to reduce sampling bias. In TCRdb, the public reads were trimmed at Q25 with fastp and aligned with MiXCR, with productive beta chains retained. Rows with one shared CDR3 protein collapse into an entry with the most common genes and DNA. TCRdb's processing, not the study's, gives the V and J calls here. The table for this sample lists 100,000 or so distinct CDR3 sequences; 65% to 75% of them were counted only once. The ten largest clones represent roughly an eighth of the sample.

Total RNA and DNA were co-extracted from roughly 20-30 mg of bulk tissue with the AllPrep DNA/RNA mini kit, without cell sorting. Between late 2015 and early 2016, five patients in China with histopathologically diagnosed primary liver carcinoma had surgical resection. At the time of sampling, the patients were treatment-naive and had chronic HBV infection. Each tumor was sampled at five spatially separated regions: the tumor centre plus the superior, inferior, left-lateral and right-lateral poles. More than 75% viable tumor cells were found by histology in every tumor sample. Each fresh piece of tumor and adjacent tissue was cut in two, with one half stored in RNAlater at -80 degrees C and the other half sent for histology. On the study overall, not on this receptor specifically: Because sequencing covered only the TCR beta chain and unpaired alpha chains were not captured, true repertoire diversity is likely underestimated. With just a few patients in the study, the authors point out that the findings should be validated in a larger study. Comparison of CD4+ and CD8+ T cell repertoires was precluded by the use of bulk unsorted samples. The top 250 clones accounted for a significantly greater share of the repertoire in tumors than in blood (p = 0.039). Consistent with antigen-driven expansion, pairs of tumor regions showed higher repertoire overlap (mean roughly 36%) than either tumor-adjacent pairs (about 17%) or tumor-blood pairs (around 14%). Only roughly 7-24% of top clones appeared in all five regions of a tumor, which suggests that tumor-infiltrating T cells are spatially heterogeneous.

A remark on this clonotype: The target of this receptor is not known. One junction end does not reproduce the germline sequence, and a read error may be involved.

The sequence derives from a woman aged 55 to 70 with primary liver carcinoma and hepatitis B virus infection. Specimen: liver tumor tissue from sampling region 2. The sample's cell subset or site, from its label and the paper: tumor region T2, inferior pole.

The bases are TGTGCCAGCAGGCCCCTACGTGGGGGGGGCTCGAACACCGGGGAGCTGCTTTTT. This yields the protein CASRPLRGGGSNTGELLF. The chain is assembled from TRBV6-1 and TRBJ2-2, and the D gene may be TRBD2, 7 bases matching. The CDR3 numbers 18 residues from cysteine through phenylalanine. Only the CDR3 region is kept as DNA, spanning 54 bases read in frame from base 1. CDR1 MNHNS and CDR2 SASEGT were looked up in the germline V gene.